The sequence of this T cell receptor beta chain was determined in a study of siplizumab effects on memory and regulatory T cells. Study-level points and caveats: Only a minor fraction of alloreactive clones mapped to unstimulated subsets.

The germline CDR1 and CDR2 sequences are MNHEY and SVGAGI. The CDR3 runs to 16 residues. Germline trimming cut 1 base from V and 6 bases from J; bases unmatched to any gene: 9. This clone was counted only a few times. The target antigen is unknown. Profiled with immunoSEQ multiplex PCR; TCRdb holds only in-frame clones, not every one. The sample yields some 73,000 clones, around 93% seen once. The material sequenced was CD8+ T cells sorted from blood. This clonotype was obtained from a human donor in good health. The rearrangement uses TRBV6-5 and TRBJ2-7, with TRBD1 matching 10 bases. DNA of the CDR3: TGTGCCAGCAGTTACTATGGGGACAGGGGTCCCCCCGAGCAGTACTTC. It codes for CASSYYGDRGPPEQYF.